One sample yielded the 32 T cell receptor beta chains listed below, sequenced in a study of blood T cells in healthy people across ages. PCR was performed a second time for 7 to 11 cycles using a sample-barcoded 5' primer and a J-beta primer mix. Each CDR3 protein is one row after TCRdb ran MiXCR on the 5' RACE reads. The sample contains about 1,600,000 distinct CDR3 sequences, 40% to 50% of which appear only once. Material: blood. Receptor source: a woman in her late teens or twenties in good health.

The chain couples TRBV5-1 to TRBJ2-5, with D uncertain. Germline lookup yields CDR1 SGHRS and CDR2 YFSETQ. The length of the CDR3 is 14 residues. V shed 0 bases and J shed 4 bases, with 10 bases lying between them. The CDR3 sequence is CASSLEVAVETQYF. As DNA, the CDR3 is TGCGCCAGCAGCTTGGAGGTAGCAGTAGAGACCCAGTACTTC.

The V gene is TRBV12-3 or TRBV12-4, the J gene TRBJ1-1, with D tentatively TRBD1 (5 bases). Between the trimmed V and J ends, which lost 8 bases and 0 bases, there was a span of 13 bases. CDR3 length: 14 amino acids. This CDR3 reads CASRSGKMNTEAFF. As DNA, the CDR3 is TGTGCCAGCCGATCAGGGAAGATGAACACTGAAGCTTTCTTT.

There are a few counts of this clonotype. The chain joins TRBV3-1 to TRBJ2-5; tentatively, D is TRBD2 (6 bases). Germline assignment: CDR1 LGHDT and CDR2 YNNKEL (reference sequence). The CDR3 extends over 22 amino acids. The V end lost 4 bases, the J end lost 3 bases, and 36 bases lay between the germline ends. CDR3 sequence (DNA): TGTGCCAGCAGCCGGGGGGATAGACTACACCTCACGGGGGTTCTGAAAGAAGAGACCCAGTACTTC. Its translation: CASSRGDRLHLTGVLKEETQYF.

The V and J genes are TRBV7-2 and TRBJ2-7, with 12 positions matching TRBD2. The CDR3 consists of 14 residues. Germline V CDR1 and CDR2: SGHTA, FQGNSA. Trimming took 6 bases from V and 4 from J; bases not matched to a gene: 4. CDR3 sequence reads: CASRLAGGNYEQYF. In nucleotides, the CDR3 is TGTGCCAGCAGGCTAGCGGGAGGGAATTACGAGCAGTACTTC.

CDR3 in amino acids: CASSLVLDATQFF. CDR3 bases: TGCGCCAGCAGCTTGGTACTAGATGCAACGCAGTTCTTC. The chain joins TRBV5-1 to TRBJ2-1; tentative D call: TRBD2 (5 bases). Between the trimmed V and J ends, which lost 0 bases and 12 bases, there was a span of 13 bases. The CDR3 covers 13 residues. Germline V gene sequence: CDR1 SGHRS, CDR2 YFSETQ. Full variable domain (remainder filled in from reference TRBV5-1 and TRBJ2-1): KAGVTQTPRYLIKTRGQQVTLSCSPISGHRSVSWYQQTPGQGLQFLFEYFSETQRNKGNFPGRFSGRQFSNSRSEMNVSTLELGDSALYLCASSLVLDATQFFGPGTRLTVL.

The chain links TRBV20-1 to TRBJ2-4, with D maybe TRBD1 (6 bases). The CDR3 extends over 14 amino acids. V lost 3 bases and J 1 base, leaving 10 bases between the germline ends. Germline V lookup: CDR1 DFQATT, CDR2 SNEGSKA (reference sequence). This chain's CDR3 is CSARPGQAKNIQYF. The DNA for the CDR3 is TGCAGTGCTAGGCCTGGACAGGCCAAAAACATTCAGTACTTC.

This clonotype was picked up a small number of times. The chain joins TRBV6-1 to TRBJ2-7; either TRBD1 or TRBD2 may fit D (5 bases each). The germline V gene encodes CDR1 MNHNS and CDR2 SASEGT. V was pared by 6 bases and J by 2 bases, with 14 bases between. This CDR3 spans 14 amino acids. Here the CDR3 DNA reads TGTGCCAGCAGCTCGAGGGGTTCCCCCTACGAGCAGTACTTC. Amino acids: CASSSRGSPYEQYF.

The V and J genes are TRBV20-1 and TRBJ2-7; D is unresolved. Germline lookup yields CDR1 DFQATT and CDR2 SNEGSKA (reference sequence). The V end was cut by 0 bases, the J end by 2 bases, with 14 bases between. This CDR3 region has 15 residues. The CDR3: CSARDYLSSAYEQYF. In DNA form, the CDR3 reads TGCAGTGCTAGAGATTATTTAAGTTCCGCCTACGAGCAGTACTTC.

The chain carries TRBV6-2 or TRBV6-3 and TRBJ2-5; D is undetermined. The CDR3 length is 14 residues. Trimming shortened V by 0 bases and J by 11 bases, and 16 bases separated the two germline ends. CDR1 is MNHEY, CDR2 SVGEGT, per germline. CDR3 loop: CASSYSAVYNEQYF. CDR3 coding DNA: TGTGCCAGCAGTTACTCGGCCGTTTACAATGAGCAGTACTTC.

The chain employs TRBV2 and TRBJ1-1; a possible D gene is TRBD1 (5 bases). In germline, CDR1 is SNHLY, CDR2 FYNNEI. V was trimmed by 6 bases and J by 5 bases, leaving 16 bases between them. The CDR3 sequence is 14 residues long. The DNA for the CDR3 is TGTGCCAGCAGGCCGGGGACGGGCTATACTGAAGCTTTCTTT. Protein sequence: CASRPGTGYTEAFF.

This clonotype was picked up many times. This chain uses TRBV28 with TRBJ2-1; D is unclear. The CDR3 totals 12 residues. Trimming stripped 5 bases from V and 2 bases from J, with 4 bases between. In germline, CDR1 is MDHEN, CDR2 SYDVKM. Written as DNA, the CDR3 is TGTGCCAGCAGTATCACCTACAATGAGCAGTTCTTC. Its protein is CASSITYNEQFF.

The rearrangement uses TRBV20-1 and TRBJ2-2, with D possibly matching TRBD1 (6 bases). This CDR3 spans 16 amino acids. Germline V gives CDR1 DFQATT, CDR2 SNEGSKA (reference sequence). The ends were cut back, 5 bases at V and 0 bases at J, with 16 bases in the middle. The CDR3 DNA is TGCAGTGCTCCTCCATCGGGACATCCGAACACCGGGGAGCTGTTTTTT. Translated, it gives CSAPPSGHPNTGELFF.

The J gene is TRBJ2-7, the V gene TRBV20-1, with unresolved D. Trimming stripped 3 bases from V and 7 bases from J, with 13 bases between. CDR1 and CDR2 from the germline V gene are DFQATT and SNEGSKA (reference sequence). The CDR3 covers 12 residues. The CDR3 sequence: CSASQPSNEQYF. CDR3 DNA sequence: TGCAGTGCTAGCCAGCCTTCGAATGAGCAGTACTTC.

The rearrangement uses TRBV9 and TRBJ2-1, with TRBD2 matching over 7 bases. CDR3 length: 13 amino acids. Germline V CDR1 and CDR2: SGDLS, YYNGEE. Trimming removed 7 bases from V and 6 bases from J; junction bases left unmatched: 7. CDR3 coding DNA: TGTGCCAGCGGGACTATAGGTCCCAATGAGCAGTTCTTC. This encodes CASGTIGPNEQFF.

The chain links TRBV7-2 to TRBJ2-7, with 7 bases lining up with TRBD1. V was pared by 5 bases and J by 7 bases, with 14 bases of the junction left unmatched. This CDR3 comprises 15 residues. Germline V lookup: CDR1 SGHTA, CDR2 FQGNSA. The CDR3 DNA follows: TGTGCCAGCAGCCCCCACCGGGACAGCTTTTTAGAGCAGTACTTC. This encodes CASSPHRDSFLEQYF. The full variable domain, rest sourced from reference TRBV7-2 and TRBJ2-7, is GAGVSQSPSNKVTEKGKDVELRCDPISGHTALYWYRQSLGQGLEFLIYFQGNSAPDKSGLPSDRFSAERTGGSVSTLTIQRTQQEDSAVYLCASSPHRDSFLEQYFGPGTRLTVT.

This CDR3 reads CASSQPMGTEYGYTF. The CDR3 coding sequence is TGTGCCAGCAGTCAACCTATGGGGACAGAGTATGGCTACACCTTC. J is TRBJ1-2 and V is TRBV6-2 or TRBV6-3; 7 bases fit TRBD1. The J segment lost 5 bases and the V segment lost 5 bases, leaving 11 bases of the junction unmatched. From germline, CDR1 is MNHEY and CDR2 SVGEGT. This CDR3 has 15 amino acids.

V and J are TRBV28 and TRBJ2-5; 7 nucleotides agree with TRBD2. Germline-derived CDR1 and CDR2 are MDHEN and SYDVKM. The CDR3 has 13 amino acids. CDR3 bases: TGTGCATGGCGGTCTAGCGGCGTCGAGACCCAGTACTTC. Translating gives CAWRSSGVETQYF.

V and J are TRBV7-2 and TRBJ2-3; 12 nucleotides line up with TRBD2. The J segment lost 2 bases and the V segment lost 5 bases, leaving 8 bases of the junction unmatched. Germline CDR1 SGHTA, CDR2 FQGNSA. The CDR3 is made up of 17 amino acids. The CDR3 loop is CASSPWTSGTYTDTQYF. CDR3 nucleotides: TGTGCCAGCAGCCCGTGGACTAGCGGGACGTACACAGATACGCAGTATTTT.

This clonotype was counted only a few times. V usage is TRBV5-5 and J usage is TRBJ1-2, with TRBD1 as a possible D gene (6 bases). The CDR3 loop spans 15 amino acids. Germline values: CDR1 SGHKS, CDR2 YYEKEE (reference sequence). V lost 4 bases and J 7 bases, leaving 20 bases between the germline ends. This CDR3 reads CASSMIDRQGGGYTF. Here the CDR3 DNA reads TGTGCCAGCAGCATGATCGACAGGCAGGGCGGTGGCTACACCTTC.

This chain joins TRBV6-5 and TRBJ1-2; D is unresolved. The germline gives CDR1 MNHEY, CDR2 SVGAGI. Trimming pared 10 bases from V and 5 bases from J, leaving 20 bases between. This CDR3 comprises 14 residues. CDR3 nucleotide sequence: TGTGCCACAGCACCGTCGGGCGCAGGTTATGGCTACACCTTC. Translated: CATAPSGAGYGYTF.

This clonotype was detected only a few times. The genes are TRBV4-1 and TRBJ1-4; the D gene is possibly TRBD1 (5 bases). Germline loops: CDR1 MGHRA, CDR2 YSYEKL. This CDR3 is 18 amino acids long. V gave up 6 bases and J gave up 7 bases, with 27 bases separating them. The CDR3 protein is CASRPPFRGIDHSEKLFF. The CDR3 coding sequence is TGCGCCAGCAGACCACCGTTCCGGGGGATTGATCATAGTGAAAAACTGTTTTTT.

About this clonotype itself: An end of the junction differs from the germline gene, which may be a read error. CDR3 sequence: CASSGVGSGDSIDTQYF. CDR3 nucleotides: TGTGCCAGCAGCGGCGTCGGTAGCGGGGACAGCATAGATACGCAGTATTTT. The chain has TRBV9 and TRBJ2-3; possible D gene TRBD2, 8 bases. The length of the CDR3 is 17 residues. CDR1 SGDLS and CDR2 YYNGEE come from the germline V gene.

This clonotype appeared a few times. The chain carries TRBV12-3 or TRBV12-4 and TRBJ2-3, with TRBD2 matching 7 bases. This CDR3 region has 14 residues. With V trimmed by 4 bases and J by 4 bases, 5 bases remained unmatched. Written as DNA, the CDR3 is TGTGCCAGCAGTTCGCGGACTAGTTCAGATACGCAGTATTTT. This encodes CASSSRTSSDTQYF.

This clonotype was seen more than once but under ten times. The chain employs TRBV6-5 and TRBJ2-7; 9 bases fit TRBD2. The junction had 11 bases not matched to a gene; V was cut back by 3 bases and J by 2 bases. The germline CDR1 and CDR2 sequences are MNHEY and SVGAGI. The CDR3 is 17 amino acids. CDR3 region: CASSYVTTSGRPYEQYF. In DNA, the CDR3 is TGTGCCAGCAGTTATGTCACGACTAGCGGCCGTCCCTACGAGCAGTACTTC.

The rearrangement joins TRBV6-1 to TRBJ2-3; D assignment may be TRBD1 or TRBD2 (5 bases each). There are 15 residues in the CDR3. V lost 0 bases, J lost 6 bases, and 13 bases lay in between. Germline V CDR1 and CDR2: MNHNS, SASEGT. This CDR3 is CASSEAGRARDTQYF. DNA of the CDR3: TGTGCCAGCAGTGAAGCGGGACGGGCGAGGGATACGCAGTATTTT.

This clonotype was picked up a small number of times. The CDR3: CASSDLDRVSGYTF. CDR3 DNA sequence: TGTGCCAGCAGTGACCTCGACAGGGTATCTGGCTACACCTTC. The chain combines TRBV25-1 with TRBJ1-2; 7 nucleotides agree with TRBD1. Unmatched junction bases numbered 8, after V lost 3 bases and J lost 7 bases. Germline CDR1 reads MGHDK; CDR2 reads SYGVNS. The CDR3 has 14 amino acids.

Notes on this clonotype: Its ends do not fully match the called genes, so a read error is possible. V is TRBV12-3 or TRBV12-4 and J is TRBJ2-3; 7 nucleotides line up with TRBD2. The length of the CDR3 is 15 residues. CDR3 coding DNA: TGTGCCAGCAGTCTCTTCAGCGGGGTCACAGATATGCAGTATTTT. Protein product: CASSLFSGVTDMQYF.

CDR3 nucleotide sequence: TGTGCCAGCAGGGAACACCGGGACAGAGCCTACGAGCAGTACTTC. Its protein product is CASREHRDRAYEQYF. This chain connects TRBV27 to TRBJ2-7; 7 nucleotides align to TRBD1. The trim removed 6 bases at V and 2 bases at J, leaving 10 bases unmatched. Germline loops: CDR1 MNHEY, CDR2 SMNVEV (reference sequence). There are 15 residues in the CDR3.

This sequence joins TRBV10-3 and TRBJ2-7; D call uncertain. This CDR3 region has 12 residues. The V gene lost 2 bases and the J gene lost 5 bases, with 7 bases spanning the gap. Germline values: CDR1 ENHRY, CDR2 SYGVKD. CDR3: CAISEVGNEQYF. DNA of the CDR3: TGTGCCATCAGTGAGGTGGGGAACGAGCAGTACTTC.

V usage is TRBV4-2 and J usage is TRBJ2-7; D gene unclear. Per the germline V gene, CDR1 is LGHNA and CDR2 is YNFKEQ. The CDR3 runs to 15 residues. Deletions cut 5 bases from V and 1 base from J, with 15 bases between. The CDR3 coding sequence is TGTGCCAGCAGCATTACCGGGCCCCCATCCTACGAGCAGTACTTC. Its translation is CASSITGPPSYEQYF.

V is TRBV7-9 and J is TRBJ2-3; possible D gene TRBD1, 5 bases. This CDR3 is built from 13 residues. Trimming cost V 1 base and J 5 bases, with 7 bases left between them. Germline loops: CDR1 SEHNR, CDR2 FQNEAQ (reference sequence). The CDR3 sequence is CASSLGTKDTQYF. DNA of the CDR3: TGTGCCAGCAGCTTAGGGACAAAAGATACGCAGTATTTT. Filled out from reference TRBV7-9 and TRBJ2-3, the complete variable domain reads DTGVSQNPRHKITKRGQNVTFRCDPISEHNRLYWYRQTLGQGPEFLTYFQNEAQLEKSRLLSDRFSAERPKGSFSTLEIQRTEQGDSAMYLCASSLGTKDTQYFGPGTRLTVL.

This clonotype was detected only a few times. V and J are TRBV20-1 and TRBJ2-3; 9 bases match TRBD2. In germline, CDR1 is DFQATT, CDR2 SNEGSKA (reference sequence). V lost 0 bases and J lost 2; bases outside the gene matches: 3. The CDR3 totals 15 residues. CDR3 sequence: CSAREPSGITDTQYF. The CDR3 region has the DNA TGCAGTGCTAGAGAACCTAGCGGGATCACAGATACGCAGTATTTT.